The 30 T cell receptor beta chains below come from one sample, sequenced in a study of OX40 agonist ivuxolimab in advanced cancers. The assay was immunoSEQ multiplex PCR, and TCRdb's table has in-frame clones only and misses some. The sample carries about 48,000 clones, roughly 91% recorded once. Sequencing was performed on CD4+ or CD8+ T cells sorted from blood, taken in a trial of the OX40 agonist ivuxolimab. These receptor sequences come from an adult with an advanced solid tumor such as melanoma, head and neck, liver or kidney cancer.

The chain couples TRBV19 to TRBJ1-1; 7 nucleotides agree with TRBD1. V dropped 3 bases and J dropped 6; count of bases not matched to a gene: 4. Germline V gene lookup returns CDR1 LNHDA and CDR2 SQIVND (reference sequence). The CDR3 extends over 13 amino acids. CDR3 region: CASSMATGSEAFF. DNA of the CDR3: TGTGCCAGTAGTATGGCGACAGGGTCTGAAGCTTTCTTT. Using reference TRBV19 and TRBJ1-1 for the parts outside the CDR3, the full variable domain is DGGITQSPKYLFRKEGQNVTLSCEQNLNHDAMYWYRQDPGQGLRLIYYSQIVNDFQKGDIAEGYSVSREKKESFPLTVTSAQKNPTAFYLCASSMATGSEAFFGQGTRLTVV.

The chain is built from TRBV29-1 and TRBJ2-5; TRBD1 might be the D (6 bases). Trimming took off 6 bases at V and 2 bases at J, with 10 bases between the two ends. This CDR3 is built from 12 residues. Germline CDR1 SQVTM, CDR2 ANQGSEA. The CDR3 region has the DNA TGCAGCGTGTACAGGGTACAAGAGACCCAGTACTTC. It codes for CSVYRVQETQYF.

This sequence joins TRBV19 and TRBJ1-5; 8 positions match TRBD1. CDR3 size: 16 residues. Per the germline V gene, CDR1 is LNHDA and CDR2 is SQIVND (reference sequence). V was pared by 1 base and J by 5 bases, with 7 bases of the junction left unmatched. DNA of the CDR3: TGTGCCAGTAGTATAGCGCACAGGGGGTCCTATCAGCCCCAGCATTTT. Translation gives CASSIAHRGSYQPQHF.

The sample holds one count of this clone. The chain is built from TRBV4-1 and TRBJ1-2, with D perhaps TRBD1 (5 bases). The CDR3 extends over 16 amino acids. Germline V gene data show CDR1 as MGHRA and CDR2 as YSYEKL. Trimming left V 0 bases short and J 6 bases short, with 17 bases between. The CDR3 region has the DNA TGCGCCAGCAGCCAAGATAACCCACCGGGGGGTGATGGCTACACCTTC. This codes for CASSQDNPPGGDGYTF.

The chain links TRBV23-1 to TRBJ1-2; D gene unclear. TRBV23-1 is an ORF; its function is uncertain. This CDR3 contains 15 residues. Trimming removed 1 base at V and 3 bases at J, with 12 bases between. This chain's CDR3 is CASSQFGKADYGYTF. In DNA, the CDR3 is TGCGCCAGCAGTCAATTCGGGAAAGCGGACTATGGCTACACCTTC.

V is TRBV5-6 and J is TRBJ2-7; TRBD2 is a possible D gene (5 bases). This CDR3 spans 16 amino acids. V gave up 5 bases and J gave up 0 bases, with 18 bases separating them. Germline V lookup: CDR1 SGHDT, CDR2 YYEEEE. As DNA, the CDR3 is TGTGCCAGCAGGTCGTGGGCGCGGGTTAGCTCCTACGAGCAGTACTTC. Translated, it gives CASRSWARVSSYEQYF.

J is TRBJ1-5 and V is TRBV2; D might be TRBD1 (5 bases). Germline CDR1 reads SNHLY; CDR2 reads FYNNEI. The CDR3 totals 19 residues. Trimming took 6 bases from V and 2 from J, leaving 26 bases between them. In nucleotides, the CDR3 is TGTGCCAGCAGCCTTCTACCGGGACTGAACGAATTTGGCAATCAGCCCCAGCATTTT. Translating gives CASSLLPGLNEFGNQPQHF.

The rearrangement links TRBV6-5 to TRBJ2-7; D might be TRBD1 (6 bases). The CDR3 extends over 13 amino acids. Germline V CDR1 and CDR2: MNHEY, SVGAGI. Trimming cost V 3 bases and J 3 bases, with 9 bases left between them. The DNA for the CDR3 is TGTGCCAGCAGTTATGGACAGAGCTACGAGCAGTACTTC. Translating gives CASSYGQSYEQYF.

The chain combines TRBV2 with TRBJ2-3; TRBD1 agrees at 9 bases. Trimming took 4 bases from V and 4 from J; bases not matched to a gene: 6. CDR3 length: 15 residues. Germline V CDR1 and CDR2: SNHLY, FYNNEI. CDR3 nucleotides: TGTGCCAGCAGTGGATCGTACAGGGGGCCAGATACGCAGTATTTT. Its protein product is CASSGSYRGPDTQYF.

In DNA, the CDR3 is TGCGCCAGCAGCCCTACTAGGACTGTTACCTACGAGCAGTACTTC. This sequence encodes CASSPTRTVTYEQYF. This chain links TRBV4-1 with TRBJ2-7; D is possibly TRBD2 (5 bases). V dropped 4 bases and J dropped 2 bases, with 15 bases sitting between them. Germline V gene lookup returns CDR1 MGHRA and CDR2 YSYEKL. The CDR3 covers 15 residues.

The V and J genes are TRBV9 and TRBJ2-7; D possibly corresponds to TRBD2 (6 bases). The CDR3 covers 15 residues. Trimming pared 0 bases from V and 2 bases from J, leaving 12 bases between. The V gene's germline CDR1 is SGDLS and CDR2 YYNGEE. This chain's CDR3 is CASSVGSGTPYEQYF. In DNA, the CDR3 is TGTGCCAGCAGCGTAGGTTCCGGGACTCCCTACGAGCAGTACTTC.

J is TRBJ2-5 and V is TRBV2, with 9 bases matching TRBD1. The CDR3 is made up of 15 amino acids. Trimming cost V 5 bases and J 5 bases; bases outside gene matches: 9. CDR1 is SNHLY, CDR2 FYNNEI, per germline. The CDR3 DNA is TGTGCCAGCAGTTGGGGTGGGACAGGGTCGGAGACCCAGTACTTC. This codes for CASSWGGTGSETQYF.

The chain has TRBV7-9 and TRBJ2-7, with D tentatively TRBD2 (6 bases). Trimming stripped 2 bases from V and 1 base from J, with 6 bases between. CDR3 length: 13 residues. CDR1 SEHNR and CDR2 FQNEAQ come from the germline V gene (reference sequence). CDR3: CASSLRGSYEQYF. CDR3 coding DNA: TGTGCCAGCAGCTTACGGGGGTCCTACGAGCAGTACTTC.

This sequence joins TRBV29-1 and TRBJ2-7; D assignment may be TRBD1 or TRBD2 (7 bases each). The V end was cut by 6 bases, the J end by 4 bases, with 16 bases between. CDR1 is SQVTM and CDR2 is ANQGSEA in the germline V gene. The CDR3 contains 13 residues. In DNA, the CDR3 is TGCAGCGTCGCGGGGGACAGACGTTACGAGCAGTACTTC. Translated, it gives CSVAGDRRYEQYF.

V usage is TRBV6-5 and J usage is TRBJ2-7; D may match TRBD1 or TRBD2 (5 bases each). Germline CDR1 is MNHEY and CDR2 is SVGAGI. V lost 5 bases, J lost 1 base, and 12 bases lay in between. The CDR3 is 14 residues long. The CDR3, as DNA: TGTGCCAGCAGTGAAGGGGAGCTTTCCTACGAGCAGTACTTC. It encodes CASSEGELSYEQYF.

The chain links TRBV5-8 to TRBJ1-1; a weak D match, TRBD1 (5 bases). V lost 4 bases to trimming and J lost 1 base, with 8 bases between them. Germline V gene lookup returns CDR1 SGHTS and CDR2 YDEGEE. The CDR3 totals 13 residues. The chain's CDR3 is CASSQGQNTEAFF. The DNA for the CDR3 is TGTGCCAGCAGCCAAGGACAGAACACTGAAGCTTTCTTT.

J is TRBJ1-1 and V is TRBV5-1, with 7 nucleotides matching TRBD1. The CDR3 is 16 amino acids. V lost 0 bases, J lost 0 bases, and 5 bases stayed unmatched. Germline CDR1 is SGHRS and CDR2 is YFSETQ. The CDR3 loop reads CASSLARQGLNTEAFF. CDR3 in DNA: TGCGCCAGCAGCTTGGCGCGACAGGGATTGAACACTGAAGCTTTCTTT. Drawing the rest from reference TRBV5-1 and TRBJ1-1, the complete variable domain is KAGVTQTPRYLIKTRGQQVTLSCSPISGHRSVSWYQQTPGQGLQFLFEYFSETQRNKGNFPGRFSGRQFSNSRSEMNVSTLELGDSALYLCASSLARQGLNTEAFFGQGTRLTVV.

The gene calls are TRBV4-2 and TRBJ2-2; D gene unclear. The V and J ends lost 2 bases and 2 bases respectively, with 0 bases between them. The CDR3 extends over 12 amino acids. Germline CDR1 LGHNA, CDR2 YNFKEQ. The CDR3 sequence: CASSQNTGELFF. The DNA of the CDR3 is TGTGCCAGCAGCCAAAACACCGGGGAGCTGTTTTTT.

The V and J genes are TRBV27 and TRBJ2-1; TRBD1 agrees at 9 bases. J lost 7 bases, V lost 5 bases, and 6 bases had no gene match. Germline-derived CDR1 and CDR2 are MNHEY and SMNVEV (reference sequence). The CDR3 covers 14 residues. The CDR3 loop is CASSPGQGKNEQFF. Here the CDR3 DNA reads TGTGCCAGCAGTCCGGGACAGGGTAAAAATGAGCAGTTCTTC.

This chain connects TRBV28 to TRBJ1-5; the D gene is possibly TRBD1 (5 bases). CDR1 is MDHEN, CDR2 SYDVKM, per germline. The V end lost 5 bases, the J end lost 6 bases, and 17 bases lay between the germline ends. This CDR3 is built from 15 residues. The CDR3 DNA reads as TGTGCCAGCAGTCTCGGGACCTCCGAGGGTCAGCCCCAGCATTTT. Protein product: CASSLGTSEGQPQHF.

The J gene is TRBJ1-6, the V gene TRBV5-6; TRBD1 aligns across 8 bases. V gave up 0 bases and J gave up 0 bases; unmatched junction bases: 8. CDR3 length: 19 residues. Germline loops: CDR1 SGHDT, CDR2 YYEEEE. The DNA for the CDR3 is TGTGCCAGCAGCTTGGACAGGGGGTCCCTGAGCTCCTATAATTCACCCCTCCACTTT. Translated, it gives CASSLDRGSLSSYNSPLHF.

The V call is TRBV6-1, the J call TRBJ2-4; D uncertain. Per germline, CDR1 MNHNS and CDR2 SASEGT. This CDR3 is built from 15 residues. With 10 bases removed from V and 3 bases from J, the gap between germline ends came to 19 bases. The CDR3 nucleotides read TGTGCCACCGAACCTTGGCAGCGTCACAAAAACATTCAGTACTTC. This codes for CATEPWQRHKNIQYF.

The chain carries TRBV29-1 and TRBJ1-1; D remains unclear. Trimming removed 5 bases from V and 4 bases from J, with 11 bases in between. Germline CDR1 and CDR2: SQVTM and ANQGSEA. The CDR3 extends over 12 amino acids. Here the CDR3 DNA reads TGCAGCGTTCCAACTGGAGGCACTGAAGCTTTCTTT. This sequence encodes CSVPTGGTEAFF.

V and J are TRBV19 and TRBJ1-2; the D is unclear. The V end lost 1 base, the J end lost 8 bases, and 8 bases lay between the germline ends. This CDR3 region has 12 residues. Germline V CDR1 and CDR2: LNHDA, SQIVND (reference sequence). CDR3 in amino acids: CASSIVGYGYTF. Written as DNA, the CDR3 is TGTGCCAGTAGTATAGTTGGGTACGGCTACACCTTC.

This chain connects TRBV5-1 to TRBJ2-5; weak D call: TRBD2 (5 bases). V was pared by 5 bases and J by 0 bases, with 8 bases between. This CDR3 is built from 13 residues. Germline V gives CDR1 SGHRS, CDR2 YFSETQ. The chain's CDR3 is CASREEYQETQYF. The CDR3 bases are TGCGCCAGCAGGGAGGAGTACCAAGAGACCCAGTACTTC.

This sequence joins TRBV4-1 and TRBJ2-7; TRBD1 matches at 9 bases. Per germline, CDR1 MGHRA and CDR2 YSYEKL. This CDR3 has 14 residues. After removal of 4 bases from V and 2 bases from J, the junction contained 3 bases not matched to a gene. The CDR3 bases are TGCGCCAGCAGCCCGGACAGGGGTGCCTACGAGCAGTACTTC. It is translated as CASSPDRGAYEQYF.

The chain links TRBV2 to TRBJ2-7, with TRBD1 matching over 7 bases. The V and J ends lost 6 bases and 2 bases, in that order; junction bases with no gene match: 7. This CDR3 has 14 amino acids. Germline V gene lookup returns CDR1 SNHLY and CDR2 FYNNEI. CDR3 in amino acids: CASRGDRAPYEQYF. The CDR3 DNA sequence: TGTGCCAGCAGGGGAGACAGGGCTCCCTACGAGCAGTACTTC.

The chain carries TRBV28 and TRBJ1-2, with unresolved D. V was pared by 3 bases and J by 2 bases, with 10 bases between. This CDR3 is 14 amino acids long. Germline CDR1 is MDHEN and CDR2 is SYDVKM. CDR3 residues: CASSLVGLNYGYTF. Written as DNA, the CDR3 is TGTGCCAGCAGTTTGGTCGGACTAAACTATGGCTACACCTTC.

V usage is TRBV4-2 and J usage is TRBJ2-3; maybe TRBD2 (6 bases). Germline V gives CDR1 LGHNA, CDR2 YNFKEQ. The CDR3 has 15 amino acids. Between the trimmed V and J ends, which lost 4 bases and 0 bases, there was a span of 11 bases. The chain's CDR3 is CASSPRTTSTDTQYF. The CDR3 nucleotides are TGTGCCAGCAGCCCCAGGACTACTAGCACAGATACGCAGTATTTT.

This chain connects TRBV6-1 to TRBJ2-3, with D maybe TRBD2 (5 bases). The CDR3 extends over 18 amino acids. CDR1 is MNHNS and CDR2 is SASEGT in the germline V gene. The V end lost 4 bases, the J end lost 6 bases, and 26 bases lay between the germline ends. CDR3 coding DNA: TGTGCCAGCAGTGCTTATGTTCGATGGACTCAAATGGGGGATACGCAGTATTTT. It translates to CASSAYVRWTQMGDTQYF.